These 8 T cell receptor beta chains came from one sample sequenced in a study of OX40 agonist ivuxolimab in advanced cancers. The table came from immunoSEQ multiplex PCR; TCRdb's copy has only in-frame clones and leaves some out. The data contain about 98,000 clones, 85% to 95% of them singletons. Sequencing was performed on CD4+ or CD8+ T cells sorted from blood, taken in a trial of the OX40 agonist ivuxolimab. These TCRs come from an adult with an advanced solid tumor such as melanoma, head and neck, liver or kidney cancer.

The CDR3 DNA reads TGTGCCACCAGCAGGGGGAGTGAAAAACTGTTTTTT. Its protein product is CATSRGSEKLFF. V usage is TRBV15 and J usage is TRBJ1-4, with D unclear. This CDR3 region has 12 residues. With 3 bases removed from V and 7 bases from J, the gap between germline ends came to 6 bases. Germline V gene sequence: CDR1 LNHNV, CDR2 YYDKDF (reference sequence).

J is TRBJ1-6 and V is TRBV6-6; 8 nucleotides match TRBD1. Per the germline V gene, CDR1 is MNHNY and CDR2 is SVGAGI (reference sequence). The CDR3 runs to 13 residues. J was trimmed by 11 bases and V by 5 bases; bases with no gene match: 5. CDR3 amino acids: CASSRQGRTPLHF. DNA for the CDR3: TGTGCCAGCAGTCGACAGGGGCGGACACCCCTCCACTTT.

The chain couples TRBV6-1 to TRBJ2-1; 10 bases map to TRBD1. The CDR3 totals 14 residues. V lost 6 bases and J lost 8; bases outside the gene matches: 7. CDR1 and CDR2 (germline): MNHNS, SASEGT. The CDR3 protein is CASSDRGRGDEQFF. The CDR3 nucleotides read TGTGCCAGCAGCGACAGGGGGCGCGGGGATGAGCAGTTCTTC.

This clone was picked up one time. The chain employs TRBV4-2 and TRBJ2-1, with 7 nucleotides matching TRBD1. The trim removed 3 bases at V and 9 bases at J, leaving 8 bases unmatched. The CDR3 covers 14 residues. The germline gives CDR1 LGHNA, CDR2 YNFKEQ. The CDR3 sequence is CASSQGQLGGEQFF. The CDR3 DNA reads TGTGCCAGCAGCCAGGGACAGCTAGGTGGTGAGCAGTTCTTC.

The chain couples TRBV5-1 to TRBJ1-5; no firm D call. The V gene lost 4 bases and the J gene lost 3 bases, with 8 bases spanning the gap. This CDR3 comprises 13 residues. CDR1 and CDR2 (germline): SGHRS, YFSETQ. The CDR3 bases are TGCGCCAGCAGCATGGGATACAATCAGCCCCAGCATTTT. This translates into CASSMGYNQPQHF.

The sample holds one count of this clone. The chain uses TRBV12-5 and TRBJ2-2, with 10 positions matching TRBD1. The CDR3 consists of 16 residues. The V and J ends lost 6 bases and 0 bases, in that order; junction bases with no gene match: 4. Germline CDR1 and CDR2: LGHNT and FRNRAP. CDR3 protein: CASGPGQGANTGELFF. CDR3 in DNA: TGTGCTAGTGGGCCAGGACAGGGGGCGAACACCGGGGAGCTGTTTTTT.

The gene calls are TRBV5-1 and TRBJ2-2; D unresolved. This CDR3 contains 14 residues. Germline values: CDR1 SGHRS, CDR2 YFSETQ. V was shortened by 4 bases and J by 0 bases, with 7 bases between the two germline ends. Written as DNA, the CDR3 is TGCGCCAGCAGCCCTACTTCGAACACCGGGGAGCTGTTTTTT. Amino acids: CASSPTSNTGELFF.

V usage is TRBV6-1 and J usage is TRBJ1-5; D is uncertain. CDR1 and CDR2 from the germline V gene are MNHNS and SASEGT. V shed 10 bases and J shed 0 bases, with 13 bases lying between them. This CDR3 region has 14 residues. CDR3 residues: CAIVDGYSNQPQHF. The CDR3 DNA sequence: TGTGCCATCGTGGACGGATATAGCAATCAGCCCCAGCATTTT.